Listed here is a single T cell receptor beta chain. Each donor was a Caucasian adult residing in Nashville, Tennessee. This sample stems from a study of shared clonotypes between healthy human individuals. Some clones are missing from TCRdb's copy, which holds only in-frame ones; the method was immunoSEQ multiplex PCR. The data show 2 million to 2.5 million clones, roughly 93% seen once. CDR1 and CDR2 from the germline V gene are MNHNS and SASEGT. V was pared by 6 bases and J by 3 bases, with 11 bases between. This CDR3 contains 13 residues. Material for sequencing was naive CD4+ T cells from PBMCs. Sample subset: CD45RA+ positively selected. The rearrangement uses TRBV6-1 and TRBJ1-2; D perhaps matches TRBD1 (5 bases). This clonotype was obtained from a man younger than 35 in good health. Some clones in this sample may be carry-over from other donors' samples. The CDR3 is CASRQGVDYGYTF. The CDR3 coding sequence is TGTGCCAGCAGACAAGGGGTCGACTATGGCTACACCTTC.